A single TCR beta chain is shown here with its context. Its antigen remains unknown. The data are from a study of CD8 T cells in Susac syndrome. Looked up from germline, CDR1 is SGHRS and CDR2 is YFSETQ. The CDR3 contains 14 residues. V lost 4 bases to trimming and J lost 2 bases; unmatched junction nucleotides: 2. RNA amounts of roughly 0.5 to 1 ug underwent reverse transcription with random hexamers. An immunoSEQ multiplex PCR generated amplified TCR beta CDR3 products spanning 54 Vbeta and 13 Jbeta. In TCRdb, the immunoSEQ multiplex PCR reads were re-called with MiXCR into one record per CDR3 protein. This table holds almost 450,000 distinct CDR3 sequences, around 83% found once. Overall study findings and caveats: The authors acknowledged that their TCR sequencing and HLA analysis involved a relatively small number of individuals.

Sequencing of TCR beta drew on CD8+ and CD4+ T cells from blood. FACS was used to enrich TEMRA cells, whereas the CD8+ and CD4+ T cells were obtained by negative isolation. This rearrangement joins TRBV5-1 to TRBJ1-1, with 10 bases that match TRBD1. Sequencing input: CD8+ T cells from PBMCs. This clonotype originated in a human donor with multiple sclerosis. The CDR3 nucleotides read TGCGCCAGCAGCGGGGACAGGGGAAACACTGAAGCTTTCTTT. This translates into CASSGDRGNTEAFF.